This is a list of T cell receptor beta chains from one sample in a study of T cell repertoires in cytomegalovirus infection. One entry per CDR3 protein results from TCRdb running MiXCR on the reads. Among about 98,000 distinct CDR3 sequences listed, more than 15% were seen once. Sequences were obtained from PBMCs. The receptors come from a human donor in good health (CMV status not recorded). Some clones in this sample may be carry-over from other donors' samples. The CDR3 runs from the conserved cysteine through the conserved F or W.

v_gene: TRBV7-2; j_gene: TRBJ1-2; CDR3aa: CASSWRAGNGYTF
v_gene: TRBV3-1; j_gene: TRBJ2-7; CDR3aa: CASSPIGPVRREQYF
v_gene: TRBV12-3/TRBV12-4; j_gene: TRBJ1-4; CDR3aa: CASTLGVATNEKLFF
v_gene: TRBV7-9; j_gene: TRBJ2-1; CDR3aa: CASSLPGASYNEQFF
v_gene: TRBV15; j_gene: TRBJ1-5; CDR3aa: CATSRDLGSTQPQHF
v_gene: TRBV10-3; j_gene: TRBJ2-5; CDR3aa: CAISNQGGETQYF
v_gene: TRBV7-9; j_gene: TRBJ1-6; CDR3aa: CASSLGRSTGWGSPLHF
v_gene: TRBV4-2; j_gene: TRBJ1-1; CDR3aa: CASSQDYRQGYTEAFF
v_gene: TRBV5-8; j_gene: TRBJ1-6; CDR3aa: CASSLEGVGDNSPLHF
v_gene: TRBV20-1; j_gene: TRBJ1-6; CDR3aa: CSASDRAYNSPLHF
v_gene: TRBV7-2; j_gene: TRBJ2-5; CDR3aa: CASSQTSGRETQYF
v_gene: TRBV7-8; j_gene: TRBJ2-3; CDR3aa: CASSFRAGGPNIQYF
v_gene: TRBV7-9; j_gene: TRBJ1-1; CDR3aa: CASSSGQGESEAFF
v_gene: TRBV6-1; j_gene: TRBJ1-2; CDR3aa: CASPSVTGSQRYGYTF
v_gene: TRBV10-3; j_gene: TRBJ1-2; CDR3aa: CATQGDAGYTF
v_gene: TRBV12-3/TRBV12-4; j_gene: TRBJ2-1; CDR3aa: CASSFWGNNEQFF
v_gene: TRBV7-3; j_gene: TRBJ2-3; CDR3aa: CASRSGTGGAQRTDTQYF
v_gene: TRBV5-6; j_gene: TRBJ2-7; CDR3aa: CASSLQGRTYEQYF
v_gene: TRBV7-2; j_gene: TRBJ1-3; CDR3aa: CASSLQGAGNTIYF
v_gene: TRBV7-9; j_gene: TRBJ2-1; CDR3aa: CASSLRNRVSNEQFF
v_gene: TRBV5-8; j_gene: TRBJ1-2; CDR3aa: CASSLAWGGYGYTF
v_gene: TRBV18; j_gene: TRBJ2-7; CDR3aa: CASSQQGNEQYF
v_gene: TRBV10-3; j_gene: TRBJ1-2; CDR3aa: CAISGSGEDGYTF
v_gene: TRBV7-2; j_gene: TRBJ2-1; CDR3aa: CASSRGRGGHEQFF
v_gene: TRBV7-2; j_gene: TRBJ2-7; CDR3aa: CASSFAGGAYEQYF
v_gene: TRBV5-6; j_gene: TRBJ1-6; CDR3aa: CASSLAGWGTFDSPLHF
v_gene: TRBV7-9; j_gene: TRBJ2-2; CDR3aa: CASSLQGASTGELFF
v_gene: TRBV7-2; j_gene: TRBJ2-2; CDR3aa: CASSLEKGTVGTGELFF
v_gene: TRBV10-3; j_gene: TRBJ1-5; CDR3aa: CAISGQGAANQPQHF
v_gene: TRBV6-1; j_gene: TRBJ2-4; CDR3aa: CASTPGERAKNIQYF
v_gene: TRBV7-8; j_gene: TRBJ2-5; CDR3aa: CASHSAWERSGRRTQYF
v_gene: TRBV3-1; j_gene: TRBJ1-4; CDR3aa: CASSRRTSGANEKLFF
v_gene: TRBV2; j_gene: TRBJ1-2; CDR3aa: CASTARTGVAGYTF
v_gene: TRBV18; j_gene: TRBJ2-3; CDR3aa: CASSSPTSTDTQYF
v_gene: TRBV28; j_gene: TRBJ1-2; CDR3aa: CASDKGSYGYTF
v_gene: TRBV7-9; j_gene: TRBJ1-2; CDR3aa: CASSFKDGPAYGYTF
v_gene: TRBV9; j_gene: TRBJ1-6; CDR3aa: CASSVAGQNSPLHF
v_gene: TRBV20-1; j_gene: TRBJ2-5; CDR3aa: CSAVTPTGRETQYF
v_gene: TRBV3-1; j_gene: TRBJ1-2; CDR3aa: CASSQRSGASRTGYTF
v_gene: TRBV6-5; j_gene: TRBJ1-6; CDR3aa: CASSSSRVLTLHF
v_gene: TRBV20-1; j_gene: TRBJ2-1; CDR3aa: CSARDPGTVKNEQFF
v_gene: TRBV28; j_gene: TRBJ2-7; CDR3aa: CATRLWGASYEQYF
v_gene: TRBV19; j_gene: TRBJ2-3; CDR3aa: CASSIELISDTQYF
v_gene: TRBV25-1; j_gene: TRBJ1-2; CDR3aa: CASSASGTGSGYTF
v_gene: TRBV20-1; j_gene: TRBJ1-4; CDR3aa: CSARSEGWEKLFF
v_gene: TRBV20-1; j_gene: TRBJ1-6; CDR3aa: CSARRTGEPDSPLHF
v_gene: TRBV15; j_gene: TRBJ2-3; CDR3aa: CATSAGGDTDTQYF
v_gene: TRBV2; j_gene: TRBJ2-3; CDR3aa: CASTKTGVNTDTQYF
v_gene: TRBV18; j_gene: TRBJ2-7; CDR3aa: CASSPGQNPAGEQYF
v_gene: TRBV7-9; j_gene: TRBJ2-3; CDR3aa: CASSAPSGGDADTQYF
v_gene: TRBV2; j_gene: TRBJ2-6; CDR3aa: CASSEAQWGSGANVLTF
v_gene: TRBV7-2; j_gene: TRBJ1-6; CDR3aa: CASSLGTGIKNSPLHF
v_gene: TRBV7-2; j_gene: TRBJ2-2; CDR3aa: CASSLQGPSTGELFF
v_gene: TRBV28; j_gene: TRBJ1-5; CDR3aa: CARSQGGSNQPQHF
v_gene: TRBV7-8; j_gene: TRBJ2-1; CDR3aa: CASRLAGAYNEQFF
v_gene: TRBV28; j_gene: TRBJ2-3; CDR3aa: CASSSLGRGRPDTQYF
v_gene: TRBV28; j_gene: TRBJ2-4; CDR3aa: CASRSTGGATKNIQYF
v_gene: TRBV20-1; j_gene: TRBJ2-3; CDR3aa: CSAIWSGETDTQYF
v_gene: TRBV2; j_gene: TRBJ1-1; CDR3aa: CASRWTGGNTEAFF